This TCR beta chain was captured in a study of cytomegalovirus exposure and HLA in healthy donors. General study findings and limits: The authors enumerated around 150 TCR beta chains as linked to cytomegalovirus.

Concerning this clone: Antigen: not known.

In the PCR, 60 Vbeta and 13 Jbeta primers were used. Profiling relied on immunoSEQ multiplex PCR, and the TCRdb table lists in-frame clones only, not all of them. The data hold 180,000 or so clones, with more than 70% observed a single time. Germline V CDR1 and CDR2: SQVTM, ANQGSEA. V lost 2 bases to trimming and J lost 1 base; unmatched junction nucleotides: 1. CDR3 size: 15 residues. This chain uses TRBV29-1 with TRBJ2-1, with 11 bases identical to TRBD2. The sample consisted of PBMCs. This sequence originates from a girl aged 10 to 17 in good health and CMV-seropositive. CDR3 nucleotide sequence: TGCAGCGTTGAACTAGCGGGAGGATCCTACAATGAGCAGTTCTTC. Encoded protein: CSVELAGGSYNEQFF.